Sequencing of this TCR beta chain was carried out in a study of human T cells and chemical hapten exposure. Study-level findings and limits: Clustering by CDR3 similarity yielded significantly more large clusters from expanded TCRs than controls.

The CDR3 consists of 13 residues. V lost 6 bases and J lost 0, with 8 bases in between. Germline CDR1 reads MNHEY; CDR2 reads SVGEGT. During construction of the library, unique molecular identifiers were attached to individual cDNA molecules for quantitative, reproducible TCR counting. In TCRdb, the RACE reads were re-called with MiXCR into one record per CDR3 protein. The sample shows some 100,000 distinct CDR3 sequences, 9.2% of them seen only once. Time point: patch test 2, 6 weeks after DPC sensitization. Indicated treatment: therapeutic diphenylcyclopropenone sensitization with weekly scalp DPC. This clonotype occurred many times. Antigen specificity is unknown.

This TCR was recovered from a middle-aged woman with alopecia areata. Some clones in this sample may be carry-over from other donors' samples. The rearrangement joins TRBV6-2 or TRBV6-3 to TRBJ1-2; D unclear. The input for sequencing was whole blood, taken in connection with sensitization to the hapten diphenylcyclopropenone (DPC). The CDR3 sequence is CASSILANYGYTF. CDR3 bases: TGTGCCAGCAGCATACTCGCTAACTATGGCTACACCTTC.